Listed below are T cell receptor beta chains from one sample, sequenced in a study of cytomegalovirus exposure and HLA in healthy donors. The protocol was immunoSEQ multiplex PCR, while the TCRdb copy is restricted to in-frame clones and leaves out a portion. The data hold over 150,000 clones, with 77% observed a single time. The sample comprised PBMCs. The source of these receptors is a male donor in good health and CMV-seropositive. Each CDR3 is given with its conserved first and last residue. Each record gives: D gene, J gene, clone size, V gene, CDR3 DNA, CDR3 protein. The D gene is left open where the match is weak. Clone size is stated in some rows and not others, as once, few, many or a class when expanded.

d_gene: TRBD1; j_gene: TRBJ2-3; abundance: -; v_gene: TRBV29-1; CDR3nt: TGCAGCGTGGAGACAGGGGCCCAATCGCCGCAGTATTTT; CDR3aa: CSVETGAQSPQYF
d_gene: TRBD2; j_gene: TRBJ2-7; abundance: -; v_gene: TRBV7-8; CDR3nt: TGTGCCAGCAGCTTAGTCCCCTACTTCCGGTGGGCTAGCGGAGTCTCCTACGAGCAGTACTTC; CDR3aa: CASSLVPYFRWASGVSYEQYF
d_gene: TRBD1; j_gene: TRBJ1-2; abundance: once; v_gene: TRBV27; CDR3nt: TGTGCCAGCGGACAGGGGGCTAACGGCTACACCTTC; CDR3aa: CASGQGANGYTF
d_gene: TRBD1; j_gene: TRBJ1-2; abundance: once; v_gene: TRBV4-2; CDR3nt: TGTGCCAGCAGCCGAGAGGGCAGGGGGCGGGGCTACACCTTC; CDR3aa: CASSREGRGRGYTF
d_gene: -; j_gene: TRBJ1-3; abundance: few; v_gene: TRBV15; CDR3nt: TGTGCCACCAGCAGAGAGGCAGCGAGCTCTGGAAACACCATATATTTT; CDR3aa: CATSREAASSGNTIYF
d_gene: -; j_gene: TRBJ2-7; abundance: -; v_gene: TRBV4-2; CDR3nt: TGTGCCAGCAGCTTATCAGGACATGACTCCTACGAGCAGTACTTC; CDR3aa: CASSLSGHDSYEQYF
d_gene: TRBD1; j_gene: TRBJ2-2; abundance: -; v_gene: TRBV2; CDR3nt: TGTGCCAGCAGTGACGTAGGACAGGATCGAACCGGGGAGCTGTTTTTT; CDR3aa: CASSDVGQDRTGELFF
d_gene: -; j_gene: TRBJ1-2; abundance: -; v_gene: TRBV5-5; CDR3nt: TGTGCCAGCAGCTTCCCTCCAGGGGCGGGCGGCTACACCTTC; CDR3aa: CASSFPPGAGGYTF
d_gene: -; j_gene: TRBJ2-1; abundance: -; v_gene: TRBV2; CDR3nt: TGTGCCAGCCTAGAGGGAGGTATTTACAATGAGCAGTTCTTC; CDR3aa: CASLEGGIYNEQFF
d_gene: -; j_gene: TRBJ1-3; abundance: -; v_gene: TRBV30; CDR3nt: TGTGCCTGGGGGGGCAGACGCTCTGGAAACACCATATATTTT; CDR3aa: CAWGGRRSGNTIYF
d_gene: TRBD1; j_gene: TRBJ1-5; abundance: few; v_gene: TRBV2; CDR3nt: TGTGCCAGCAGTGGACAGGGCTATAGCAATCAGCCCCAGCATTTT; CDR3aa: CASSGQGYSNQPQHF
d_gene: -; j_gene: TRBJ1-1; abundance: -; v_gene: TRBV7-9; CDR3nt: TGTGCCAGCAGCTTAGCTTCCCTCAGCGGGGGGATGAACACTGAAGCTTTCTTT; CDR3aa: CASSLASLSGGMNTEAFF
d_gene: -; j_gene: TRBJ2-5; abundance: -; v_gene: TRBV30; CDR3nt: TGTGCCTACGCAGAGGGGGCAGGAGGGGGAGAGACCCAGTACTTC; CDR3aa: CAYAEGAGGGETQYF
d_gene: TRBD1; j_gene: TRBJ1-6; abundance: -; v_gene: TRBV6-5; CDR3nt: TGTGCCAGCAGTCGGACAGGGAATTCACCCCTCCACTTT; CDR3aa: CASSRTGNSPLHF
d_gene: -; j_gene: TRBJ2-1; abundance: -; v_gene: TRBV5-4; CDR3nt: TGTGCCAGCAGCTTGAGGGCAGGGATGAATGAGCAGTTCTTC; CDR3aa: CASSLRAGMNEQFF
d_gene: -; j_gene: TRBJ1-6; abundance: -; v_gene: TRBV30; CDR3nt: TGTGCCTGGAGGAGAAGTTCGGGACCCCTCCACTTT; CDR3aa: CAWRRSSGPLHF
d_gene: TRBD2; j_gene: TRBJ2-1; abundance: -; v_gene: TRBV7-9; CDR3nt: TGTGCCAGCATGACTAGCGGGGGCAGGGAGCAGTTCTTC; CDR3aa: CASMTSGGREQFF
d_gene: -; j_gene: TRBJ1-3; abundance: -; v_gene: TRBV9; CDR3nt: TGTGCCACCAGTCCAGGGTCCGGAAACACCATATATTTT; CDR3aa: CATSPGSGNTIYF
d_gene: -; j_gene: TRBJ1-2; abundance: -; v_gene: TRBV6-1; CDR3nt: TGTGCCAGCAGTGAAGAAGGCTCGGGGGTTTATGGCTACACCTTC; CDR3aa: CASSEEGSGVYGYTF
d_gene: -; j_gene: TRBJ1-2; abundance: -; v_gene: TRBV30; CDR3nt: TGTGCCTGGAGGGGAGGGACAACACTTAGTCCGGGACCCTATGGCTACACCTTC; CDR3aa: CAWRGGTTLSPGPYGYTF
d_gene: -; j_gene: TRBJ2-7; abundance: -; v_gene: TRBV6-1; CDR3nt: TGTGCCAGCAGCGAAGCGACAGTACCCTACGAGCAGTACTTC; CDR3aa: CASSEATVPYEQYF
d_gene: -; j_gene: TRBJ1-2; abundance: -; v_gene: TRBV6-1; CDR3nt: TGTGCCACCCTAGGGGCCCGGGCCTATGGCTACACCTTC; CDR3aa: CATLGARAYGYTF
d_gene: TRBD1; j_gene: TRBJ2-7; abundance: -; v_gene: TRBV10-3; CDR3nt: TGTGCCATCAGTCAAACGACAGGGGGAAGCGACGAGCAGTACTTC; CDR3aa: CAISQTTGGSDEQYF
d_gene: TRBD1; j_gene: TRBJ2-7; abundance: -; v_gene: TRBV5-1; CDR3nt: TGCGCCAGCAGCTGGACAGGGGGAGACAACGAGCAGTACTTC; CDR3aa: CASSWTGGDNEQYF
d_gene: TRBD1; j_gene: TRBJ2-7; abundance: -; v_gene: TRBV30; CDR3nt: TGTGCCTGTACACAGGGGGCCCACTACGAGCAGTACTTC; CDR3aa: CACTQGAHYEQYF
d_gene: TRBD2; j_gene: TRBJ2-7; abundance: -; v_gene: TRBV5-4; CDR3nt: TGTGCCAGCAGCTGGAAGGGACTAGGTCCCTACGAGCAGTACTTC; CDR3aa: CASSWKGLGPYEQYF
d_gene: -; j_gene: TRBJ1-2; abundance: -; v_gene: TRBV19; CDR3nt: TGTGCCAGTAGTATAGGTGAGGACAGTCCCAGACCCCGGCGGATCTACACCTTC; CDR3aa: CASSIGEDSPRPRRIYTF
d_gene: -; j_gene: TRBJ1-1; abundance: -; v_gene: TRBV7-9; CDR3nt: TGTGCCAGCAGCTTAGGAGGGGAGGGGAACACTGAAGCTTTCTTT; CDR3aa: CASSLGGEGNTEAFF
d_gene: TRBD1; j_gene: TRBJ1-2; abundance: -; v_gene: TRBV13; CDR3nt: TGTGCCAGCAGCTTAAGCCGGCAGGGGGCTGATGGCTACACCTTC; CDR3aa: CASSLSRQGADGYTF
d_gene: -; j_gene: TRBJ1-2; abundance: -; v_gene: TRBV10-2; CDR3nt: TGCGCCAGCTCTACTCTCAATGGCTACACCTTC; CDR3aa: CASSTLNGYTF
d_gene: -; j_gene: TRBJ1-5; abundance: -; v_gene: TRBV7-2; CDR3nt: -; CDR3aa: CASSSYVGPQHF
d_gene: -; j_gene: TRBJ1-1; abundance: once; v_gene: TRBV7-9; CDR3nt: TGTGCCAGCAGCCCAGGGCAGGCTCAAGCTTTCTTT; CDR3aa: CASSPGQAQAFF
d_gene: TRBD2; j_gene: TRBJ2-1; abundance: -; v_gene: TRBV27; CDR3nt: TGTGCCAGCAGTTTTGAAGCGGGGGGAAGGATGAACTACAATGAGCAGTTCTTC; CDR3aa: CASSFEAGGRMNYNEQFF
d_gene: -; j_gene: TRBJ2-7; abundance: -; v_gene: TRBV6-5; CDR3nt: TGTGCCAGCAGTATGGGACACGGACCCTACGAGCAGTACTTC; CDR3aa: CASSMGHGPYEQYF
d_gene: -; j_gene: TRBJ1-3; abundance: -; v_gene: TRBV4-2; CDR3nt: TGTGCCAGCAGCCAAGATTGGGCGGCGGGGTCTGGAAACACCATATATTTT; CDR3aa: CASSQDWAAGSGNTIYF
d_gene: TRBD1; j_gene: TRBJ2-5; abundance: -; v_gene: TRBV19; CDR3nt: TGTGCCAGTAGTATCGCGACAGGGGGCGATGAGCAGTACTTC; CDR3aa: CASSIATGGDEQYF
d_gene: -; j_gene: TRBJ2-7; abundance: -; v_gene: TRBV7-2; CDR3nt: TGTGCCAGCTCGGGACTCCGAAACCACGAGCAGTACTTC; CDR3aa: CASSGLRNHEQYF
d_gene: TRBD1; j_gene: TRBJ1-2; abundance: -; v_gene: TRBV7-9; CDR3nt: TGTGCCAGCACCCGAACAGGGGGCGGTGGCTACACCTTC; CDR3aa: CASTRTGGGGYTF
d_gene: TRBD1; j_gene: TRBJ2-7; abundance: once; v_gene: TRBV5-1; CDR3nt: TGCGCCAGCAGCTTGGGGGACAGGGCCCAGTACTTC; CDR3aa: CASSLGDRAQYF
d_gene: -; j_gene: TRBJ1-1; abundance: few; v_gene: TRBV7-6; CDR3nt: TGTGCCAGCAGTTCCAGCGAGCTGAACACTGAAGCTTTCTTT; CDR3aa: CASSSSELNTEAFF
d_gene: -; j_gene: TRBJ1-1; abundance: -; v_gene: TRBV5-4; CDR3nt: TGTGCCAGCAGCCTTGGGGGCAGCTCCAACACTGAAGCTTTCTTT; CDR3aa: CASSLGGSSNTEAFF
d_gene: -; j_gene: TRBJ2-7; abundance: -; v_gene: TRBV7-2; CDR3nt: TGTGCCAGCAGTCGACAACCCGTTCCCAACGAGCAGTACTTC; CDR3aa: CASSRQPVPNEQYF